The rows below give T cell receptor beta chains drawn from one sample of a study of CD8+CD57+ T cells in acquired aplastic anemia. Via MiXCR, TCRdb re-called the reads, giving one row per CDR3 protein. The sample consists of 98,000 or so distinct CDR3 sequences, under 60% of them appearing once. The sequencing input was sorted CD4+, CD8+, or CD8+CD57+ T cells (not recorded which) from PBMCs. The receptor source for this set is a human donor in good health, serving as a control. CDR3s include the opening cysteine and the closing phenylalanine or tryptophan. Each record gives: V gene, D gene, clone size, J gene, CDR3 protein, CDR3 DNA. D genes are given only for firm matches. Some rows have no size entry. The others give once, few or many, or a class for an expanded clone.

V gene: TRBV20-1
D gene: NA
clone size: many
J gene: TRBJ2-1
CDR3 protein: CSARPSDSSYNEQFF
CDR3 DNA: TGCAGTGCTAGGCCCTCCGACAGTTCCTACAATGAGCAGTTCTTC

V gene: TRBV7-8
D gene: TRBD2
clone size: many
J gene: TRBJ2-1
CDR3 protein: CASSLGAGALYNEQFF
CDR3 DNA: TGTGCCAGCAGCTTAGGAGCGGGGGCGCTTTACAATGAGCAGTTCTTC

V gene: TRBV27
D gene: TRBD2
clone size: many
J gene: TRBJ2-7
CDR3 protein: CASSLWGGGTYEQYF
CDR3 DNA: TGTGCCAGCAGTTTATGGGGGGGGGGGACCTACGAGCAGTACTTC

V gene: TRBV15
D gene: NA
clone size: NA
J gene: TRBJ1-1
CDR3 protein: CATGGKRTTEAFF
CDR3 DNA: TGTGCCACCGGGGGTAAGCGAACCACTGAAGCTTTCTTT

V gene: TRBV7-6
D gene: NA
clone size: few
J gene: TRBJ2-3
CDR3 protein: CASSLEGILDTQYF
CDR3 DNA: TGTGCCAGCAGCCTAGAGGGTATTTTGGATACGCAGTATTTT

V gene: TRBV7-2
D gene: TRBD2
clone size: NA
J gene: TRBJ2-7
CDR3 protein: CASSDGTRTYEQYF
CDR3 DNA: TGTGCCAGCAGCGACGGGACTAGGACCTACGAGCAGTACTTC

V gene: TRBV12-5
D gene: NA
clone size: many
J gene: TRBJ2-7
CDR3 protein: CASGPSRTYEQYF
CDR3 DNA: TGTGCTAGTGGCCCGAGCAGGACCTACGAGCAGTACTTC

V gene: TRBV10-3
D gene: TRBD1
clone size: NA
J gene: TRBJ2-6
CDR3 protein: CAIGTANSGANVLTF
CDR3 DNA: TGTGCCATCGGGACAGCGAACTCTGGGGCCAACGTCCTGACTTTC

V gene: TRBV19
D gene: TRBD1
clone size: NA
J gene: TRBJ1-2
CDR3 protein: CASSDTGGYGYTF
CDR3 DNA: TGTGCCAGTAGTGATACAGGGGGCTATGGCTACACCTTC

V gene: TRBV5-1
D gene: TRBD1
clone size: NA
J gene: TRBJ1-5
CDR3 protein: CASSLVDRGGADTQHF
CDR3 DNA: TGCGCCAGCAGCTTAGTCGACAGGGGAGGCGCAGATACGCAGCATTTT

V gene: TRBV14
D gene: NA
clone size: NA
J gene: TRBJ1-6
CDR3 protein: CASSQGPGQNNSPLHF
CDR3 DNA: TGTGCCAGCAGCCAAGGTCCAGGACAGAATAATTCACCCCTCCACTTT

V gene: TRBV13
D gene: TRBD2
clone size: many
J gene: TRBJ2-4
CDR3 protein: CASSPRGTSGVKNIQYF
CDR3 DNA: TGTGCCAGCAGCCCCCGGGGGACTAGCGGGGTCAAAAACATTCAGTACTTC

V gene: TRBV6-5
D gene: NA
clone size: NA
J gene: TRBJ2-2
CDR3 protein: CASSYSHTGELFF
CDR3 DNA: TGTGCCAGCAGTTACTCGCATACCGGGGAGCTGTTTTTT

V gene: TRBV13
D gene: NA
clone size: NA
J gene: TRBJ1-3
CDR3 protein: CASSFRGHSSGNTIYF
CDR3 DNA: TGTGCCAGCAGCTTTCGCGGACACAGCTCTGGAAACACCATATATTTT

V gene: TRBV6-1
D gene: TRBD1
clone size: many
J gene: TRBJ2-7
CDR3 protein: CASSEETGGSYEQYF
CDR3 DNA: TGTGCCAGCAGTGAAGAAACAGGGGGCTCCTACGAGCAGTACTTC

V gene: TRBV14
D gene: NA
clone size: many
J gene: TRBJ1-1
CDR3 protein: CASRHSETNWDTEAFF
CDR3 DNA: TGTGCCAGCAGACATTCGGAGACCAACTGGGACACTGAAGCTTTCTTT

V gene: TRBV19
D gene: NA
clone size: many
J gene: TRBJ1-5
CDR3 protein: CASSTETGSNQPQHF
CDR3 DNA: TGTGCCAGTAGTACAGAAACAGGGTCAAATCAGCCCCAGCATTTT

V gene: TRBV2
D gene: TRBD1
clone size: NA
J gene: TRBJ1-6
CDR3 protein: CASRRDSIPDSPLHF
CDR3 DNA: TGTGCCAGCAGGCGGGACAGCATTCCAGATTCACCCCTCCACTTT

V gene: TRBV19
D gene: NA
clone size: NA
J gene: TRBJ2-5
CDR3 protein: CASRPLGSQETQYF
CDR3 DNA: TGTGCCAGTAGACCACTAGGGTCCCAAGAGACCCAGTACTTC

V gene: TRBV9
D gene: TRBD1
clone size: many
J gene: TRBJ2-2
CDR3 protein: CASSGTGGTGELFF
CDR3 DNA: TGTGCCAGCAGCGGTACAGGGGGCACCGGGGAGCTGTTTTTT

V gene: TRBV4-2
D gene: NA
clone size: NA
J gene: TRBJ1-2
CDR3 protein: CASSQEGRTPHNGYTF
CDR3 DNA: TGTGCCAGCAGCCAAGAGGGCCGGACACCACATAATGGCTACACCTTC

V gene: TRBV10-3
D gene: TRBD2
clone size: few
J gene: TRBJ2-7
CDR3 protein: CAISESGGAGYRQYF
CDR3 DNA: TGTGCCATCAGTGAGTCCGGGGGGGCGGGGTATCGGCAGTACTTC

V gene: TRBV2
D gene: NA
clone size: NA
J gene: TRBJ2-5
CDR3 protein: CARDLLGGRETQYF
CDR3 DNA: TGTGCCAGGGACTTGCTTGGGGGCCGAGAGACCCAGTACTTC

V gene: TRBV10-1
D gene: TRBD1
clone size: many
J gene: TRBJ2-5
CDR3 protein: CASKPQGQGRETQYF
CDR3 DNA: TGCGCCAGCAAGCCCCAGGGACAGGGGAGAGAGACCCAGTACTTC

V gene: TRBV20-1
D gene: NA
clone size: NA
J gene: TRBJ2-7
CDR3 protein: CSARDDRPYEQYF
CDR3 DNA: TGCAGTGCTAGAGACGACAGGCCATACGAGCAGTACTTC

V gene: TRBV15
D gene: NA
clone size: few
J gene: TRBJ2-3
CDR3 protein: CATSRDSGGNTDTQYF
CDR3 DNA: TGTGCCACCAGCAGAGACAGCGGAGGAAACACAGATACGCAGTATTTT

V gene: TRBV2
D gene: NA
clone size: many
J gene: TRBJ2-1
CDR3 protein: CASSEANVNEQFF
CDR3 DNA: TGTGCCAGCAGTGAGGCAAACGTCAATGAGCAGTTCTTC

V gene: TRBV2
D gene: NA
clone size: NA
J gene: TRBJ1-6
CDR3 protein: CASSESQYNSPLHF
CDR3 DNA: TGTGCCAGCAGTGAAAGCCAATATAATTCACCCCTCCACTTT

V gene: TRBV19
D gene: NA
clone size: NA
J gene: TRBJ2-3
CDR3 protein: CASRDRTSTDTQYF
CDR3 DNA: TGTGCCAGTAGAGACAGAACTAGCACAGATACGCAGTATTTT

V gene: TRBV4-3
D gene: TRBD1
clone size: many
J gene: TRBJ2-7
CDR3 protein: CASSQFFSGQNSYEQYF
CDR3 DNA: TGCGCCAGCAGCCAATTTTTTTCGGGACAGAACTCCTACGAGCAGTACTTC

V gene: TRBV5-6
D gene: NA
clone size: NA
J gene: TRBJ2-3
CDR3 protein: CASSLEGADTQYF
CDR3 DNA: TGTGCCAGCAGCTTGGAGGGTGCAGATACGCAGTATTTT

V gene: TRBV10-3
D gene: TRBD1
clone size: NA
J gene: TRBJ1-5
CDR3 protein: CASSIVDRGGSNQPQHF
CDR3 DNA: TGTGCCAGCAGTATAGTGGACAGGGGGGGGAGCAATCAGCCCCAGCATTTT

V gene: TRBV29-1
D gene: NA
clone size: NA
J gene: TRBJ1-2
CDR3 protein: CSVGGGNYGYTF
CDR3 DNA: TGCAGCGTTGGGGGGGGAAACTATGGCTACACCTTC

V gene: TRBV19
D gene: NA
clone size: few
J gene: TRBJ1-6
CDR3 protein: CASRSSGRLNSPLHF
CDR3 DNA: TGTGCCAGTAGGTCGTCGGGACGCCTAAATTCACCCCTCCACTTT

V gene: TRBV7-7
D gene: TRBD1
clone size: NA
J gene: TRBJ1-1
CDR3 protein: CASSWDRGEAFF
CDR3 DNA: TGTGCTAGCAGTTGGGACAGGGGAGAAGCTTTCTTT

V gene: TRBV15
D gene: NA
clone size: NA
J gene: TRBJ2-5
CDR3 protein: CATSARSRTQETQYF
CDR3 DNA: TGTGCCACCAGCGCCCGGTCGAGGACCCAAGAGACCCAGTACTTC

V gene: TRBV12-3/TRBV12-4
D gene: NA
clone size: many
J gene: TRBJ1-4
CDR3 protein: CASSSSLTEINEKLFF
CDR3 DNA: TGTGCCAGCAGTTCTTCCTTAACGGAAATTAATGAAAAACTGTTTTTT